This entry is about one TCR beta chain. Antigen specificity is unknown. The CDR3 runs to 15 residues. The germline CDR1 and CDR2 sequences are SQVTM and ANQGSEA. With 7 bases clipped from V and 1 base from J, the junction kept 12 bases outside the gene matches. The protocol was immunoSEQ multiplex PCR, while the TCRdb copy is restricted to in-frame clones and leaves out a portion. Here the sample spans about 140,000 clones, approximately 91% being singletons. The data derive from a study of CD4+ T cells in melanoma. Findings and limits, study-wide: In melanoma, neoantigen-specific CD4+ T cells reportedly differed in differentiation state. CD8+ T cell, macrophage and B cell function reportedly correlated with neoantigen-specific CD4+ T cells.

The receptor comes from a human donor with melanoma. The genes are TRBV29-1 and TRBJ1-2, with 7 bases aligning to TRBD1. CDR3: CSAGGDRGFNYGYTF. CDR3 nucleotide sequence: TGCAGCGCGGGGGGGGACAGAGGATTTAACTATGGCTACACCTTC.